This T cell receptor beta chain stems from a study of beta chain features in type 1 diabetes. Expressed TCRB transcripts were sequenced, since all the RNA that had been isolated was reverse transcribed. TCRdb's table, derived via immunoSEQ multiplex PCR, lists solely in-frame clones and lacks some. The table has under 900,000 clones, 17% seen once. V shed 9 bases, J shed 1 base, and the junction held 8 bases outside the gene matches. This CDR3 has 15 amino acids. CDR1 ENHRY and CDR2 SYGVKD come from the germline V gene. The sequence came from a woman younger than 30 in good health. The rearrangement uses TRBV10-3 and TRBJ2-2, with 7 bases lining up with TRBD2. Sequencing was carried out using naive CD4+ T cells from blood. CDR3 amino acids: CAMKRASGNTGELFF. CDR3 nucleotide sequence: TGTGCCATGAAGAGAGCTAGCGGGAACACCGGGGAGCTGTTTTTT.